One sample yielded the 24 T cell receptor beta chains listed below, sequenced in a study of beta chain features in type 1 diabetes. General study results and limits: Within each of all four CD4+ subsets, Type 1 diabetes patients had TCRB CDR3s that were moderately but significantly shorter.

Expressed TCRB transcripts were sequenced after all isolated RNA was converted to cDNA. The method was immunoSEQ multiplex PCR; TCRdb's version includes in-frame clones alone and lacks a portion of them. The repertoire has 300,000 to 450,000 clones, over 10% of them found once; the top ten carry around 0.0099%. These receptors have no identified antigens. Sample: naive CD4+ T cells from blood. The origin of the receptors is a woman aged 18-30 years with type 1 diabetes.

This clone has more than one count but fewer than ten. V gene TRBV13 combines with J gene TRBJ2-7, with TRBD1 as a possible D gene (6 bases). Germline values: CDR1 PRHDT, CDR2 FYEKMQ (reference sequence). V was cut by 3 bases and J by 7 bases, with 13 bases left in between. This CDR3 has 13 residues. The DNA of the CDR3 is TGTGCCAGCAGCTTTAACAGGGCTGGGGAGCAGTACTTC. Translated: CASSFNRAGEQYF.

This clone was observed a handful of times. The chain has TRBV19 and TRBJ2-5; 9 bases match TRBD2. The V and J ends lost 10 bases and 5 bases, in that order; junction bases with no gene match: 8. This CDR3 region has 13 residues. The germline gives CDR1 LNHDA, CDR2 SQIVND (reference sequence). The CDR3 nucleotides read TGTGCCACGCGGCGGGGGGGCCAGGAGACCCAGTACTTC. Translating gives CATRRGGQETQYF.

This clone was seen a handful of times. The chain is built from TRBV4-3 and TRBJ2-7, with 7 bases aligning to TRBD2. Germline trimming cut 4 bases from V and 0 bases from J; bases unmatched to any gene: 6. The CDR3 has 15 residues. The germline V gene has CDR1 LGHNA and CDR2 YSLEER. CDR3 protein: CASSRGAGYSYEQYF. DNA for the CDR3: TGCGCCAGCAGCCGAGGAGCGGGGTACTCCTACGAGCAGTACTTC.

The V call is TRBV18, the J call TRBJ2-5; TRBD1 aligns across 10 bases. The CDR3 spans 16 residues. The V gene's germline CDR1 is KGHSH and CDR2 LQKENI. The V segment lost 1 base and the J segment 5 bases; nucleotides outside the gene matches: 7. For the CDR3, the DNA is TGTGCCAGCTCACCACGTGGGACAGGGGCACTGGAGACCCAGTACTTC. This codes for CASSPRGTGALETQYF. The entire variable domain, with the rest obtained from reference TRBV18 and TRBJ2-5, is as follows: NAGVMQNPRHLVRRRGQEARLRCSPMKGHSHVYWYRQLPEEGLKFMVYLQKENIIDESGMPKERFSAEFPKEGPSILRIQQVVRGDSAAYFCASSPRGTGALETQYFGPGTRLLVL.

In this sample, this clone turned up a few times. This chain joins TRBV4-1 and TRBJ1-5; no clear D gene. CDR3 length equals 18 residues. Trimming removed 1 base at V and 6 bases at J, with 22 bases between. Germline lookup yields CDR1 MGHRA and CDR2 YSYEKL. The CDR3 reads CASSQGPGRLWESQPQHF. The DNA of the CDR3 is TGCGCCAGCAGCCAAGGCCCTGGGAGGCTTTGGGAGAGTCAGCCCCAGCATTTT.

The chain has TRBV30 and TRBJ2-2; the match to TRBD1 covers 10 bases. The CDR3 has 13 amino acids. The germline V gene encodes CDR1 GTSNPN and CDR2 SVGIG (reference sequence). Here the CDR3 reads CGRDRGGTGELFF. The CDR3, as DNA: TGTGGCCGGGACAGGGGCGGCACCGGGGAGCTGTTTTTT.

This clone was found a few times. The rearrangement uses TRBV7-9 and TRBJ1-4; a possible D gene is TRBD1 (5 bases). The CDR3 has 15 residues. In germline, CDR1 is SEHNR, CDR2 FQNEAQ (reference sequence). V lost 7 bases, J lost 8 bases, and 20 bases lay in between. Here the CDR3 DNA reads TGTGCCAGCACTCCCCAGGCGGGGGGGGGAGAAAAACTGTTTTTT. Its protein product is CASTPQAGGGEKLFF.

V is TRBV7-9 and J is TRBJ2-7, with no clear D. V lost 3 bases to trimming and J lost 5 bases, with 5 bases between them. The germline gives CDR1 SEHNR, CDR2 FQNEAQ (reference sequence). The CDR3 runs to 11 residues. The chain's CDR3 is CASSLSDEQYF. The CDR3 nucleotides are TGTGCCAGCAGCTTGTCGGACGAGCAGTACTTC.

This chain connects TRBV30 to TRBJ2-1; TRBD2 matches at 9 bases. Per germline, CDR1 GTSNPN and CDR2 SVGIG (reference sequence). This CDR3 spans 17 amino acids. The V and J ends lost 7 bases and 0 bases, in that order; junction bases with no gene match: 13. The CDR3: CAFAGLAPALSYNEQFF. CDR3 sequence (DNA): TGTGCCTTCGCAGGACTAGCGCCTGCCCTCTCCTACAATGAGCAGTTCTTC.

Points on this clone: Other DNA sequences from this sample encode an identical CDR3 as well. The chain couples TRBV28 to TRBJ2-7; a weak D match, TRBD2 (6 bases). The germline CDR1 and CDR2 sequences are MDHEN and SYDVKM. Trimming shortened V by 3 bases and J by 0 bases, and 12 bases separated the two germline ends. CDR3 length equals 15 residues. CDR3 in amino acids: CASSLGGRASYEQYF. CDR3 bases: TGTGCCAGCAGTTTGGGGGGTCGCGCCTCCTACGAGCAGTACTTC.

This rearrangement joins TRBV18 to TRBJ2-3, with 9 positions matching TRBD2. The CDR3 extends over 14 amino acids. V shed 5 bases and J 3 bases; nucleotides not matched to a gene: 3. Germline V lookup: CDR1 KGHSH, CDR2 LQKENI. The CDR3 region is CASSAGGQTDTQYF. CDR3 nucleotide sequence: TGTGCCAGCTCAGCGGGAGGGCAAACAGATACGCAGTATTTT. Drawing the rest from reference TRBV18 and TRBJ2-3, the complete variable domain is NAGVMQNPRHLVRRRGQEARLRCSPMKGHSHVYWYRQLPEEGLKFMVYLQKENIIDESGMPKERFSAEFPKEGPSILRIQQVVRGDSAAYFCASSAGGQTDTQYFGPGTRLTVL.

In this sample, this clone turned up a few times. This CDR3 is also generated by other DNA sequences in the sample. The chain combines TRBV30 with TRBJ1-2, with no clear D. The V and J ends lost 0 bases and 5 bases respectively, with 7 bases between them. The CDR3 contains 12 residues. Germline lookup yields CDR1 GTSNPN and CDR2 SVGIG (reference sequence). The CDR3 spells CAWSVHPYGYTF. The CDR3 DNA is TGTGCCTGGAGTGTACACCCTTATGGCTACACCTTC. Using reference TRBV30 and TRBJ1-2 for the parts outside the CDR3, the full variable domain is SQTIHQWPATLVQPVGSPLSLECTVEGTSNPNLYWYRQAAGRGLQLLFYSVGIGQISSEVPQNLSASRPQDRQFILSSKKLLLSDSGFYLCAWSVHPYGYTFGSGTRLTVV.

This clone was seen only a few times. Other nucleotide sequences in the sample specify the same CDR3. The V and J genes are TRBV27 and TRBJ2-7; the D gene is possibly TRBD2 (5 bases). CDR3 length: 12 amino acids. The ends were cut back, 10 bases at V and 3 bases at J, with 13 bases in the middle. The V gene's germline CDR1 is MNHEY and CDR2 SMNVEV (reference sequence). CDR3 residues: CATHSLGYEQYF. The DNA for the CDR3 is TGTGCCACCCATTCACTAGGCTACGAGCAGTACTTC.

This clone showed up just a few times. V is TRBV27 and J is TRBJ2-6; D gene ambiguous. With 10 bases removed from V and 3 bases from J, the gap between germline ends came to 10 bases. Looked up from germline, CDR1 is MNHEY and CDR2 is SMNVEV (reference sequence). CDR3 size: 13 residues. The CDR3 here is CATTPHGANVLTF. Here the CDR3 DNA reads TGTGCCACCACGCCACATGGGGCCAACGTCCTGACTTTC.

The CDR3 spells CASSLAQRGVMETQYF. CDR3 coding DNA: TGTGCCAGCAGCTTAGCTCAGCGGGGGGTGATGGAGACCCAGTACTTC. The rearrangement uses TRBV7-2 and TRBJ2-5; 9 bases line up with TRBD2. J was trimmed by 5 bases and V by 0 bases; bases with no gene match: 7. Per the germline V gene, CDR1 is SGHTA and CDR2 is FQGNSA. The CDR3 runs 16 residues. The whole variable domain, remainder taken from reference TRBV7-2 and TRBJ2-5, is GAGVSQSPSNKVTEKGKDVELRCDPISGHTALYWYRQSLGQGLEFLIYFQGNSAPDKSGLPSDRFSAERTGGSVSTLTIQRTQQEDSAVYLCASSLAQRGVMETQYFGPGTRLLVL.

The CDR3 sequence: CASSLVGASNSPLHF. CDR3 nucleotides: TGTGCCAGCAGCTTAGTGGGGGCGAGTAATTCACCCCTCCACTTT. The rearrangement joins TRBV7-2 to TRBJ1-6; a weak D match, TRBD1 (6 bases). V was clipped by 1 base and J by 6 bases, with 10 bases between them. The CDR3 sequence is 15 residues long. Per germline, CDR1 SGHTA and CDR2 FQGNSA.

This clone was seen only a few times. This rearrangement joins TRBV30 to TRBJ1-4, with D unclear. The CDR3 has 14 residues. Germline V lookup: CDR1 GTSNPN, CDR2 SVGIG (reference sequence). V dropped 3 bases and J dropped 8 bases, with 16 bases sitting between them. The CDR3 sequence: CAWRPMDSSEKLFF. DNA for the CDR3: TGTGCCTGGAGACCTATGGACTCGAGCGAAAAACTGTTTTTT.

The genes are TRBV4-3 and TRBJ2-1; D perhaps matches TRBD2 (6 bases). The V gene lost 0 bases and the J gene lost 8 bases, with 14 bases spanning the gap. The germline V gene encodes CDR1 LGHNA and CDR2 YSLEER. The CDR3 length is 15 residues. CDR3 DNA: TGCGCCAGCAGCCAAGATCTTCGGGGCGGGGATGAGCAGTTCTTC. Its protein is CASSQDLRGGDEQFF.

V is TRBV14 and J is TRBJ1-2; D is ambiguous. V lost 2 bases, J lost 8 bases, and 15 bases lay in between. Germline lookup yields CDR1 SGHDN and CDR2 FVKESK. This CDR3 has 14 amino acids. This CDR3 reads CASSQTSGGYGYTF. Written as DNA, the CDR3 is TGTGCCAGCAGCCAAACCTCAGGAGGGTACGGCTACACCTTC.

Only a few counts were recorded for this clone. V gene TRBV7-2 combines with J gene TRBJ2-3; D unclear. The CDR3 extends over 12 amino acids. CDR1 and CDR2 (germline): SGHTA, FQGNSA. V lost 3 bases and J 6 bases, leaving 7 bases between the germline ends. CDR3 loop: CASSFTGDTQYF. The CDR3 DNA is TGTGCCAGCAGCTTCACCGGGGATACGCAGTATTTT.

This clone was seen only a few times. V is TRBV30 and J is TRBJ2-3; perhaps TRBD2 as D (6 bases). Germline loops: CDR1 GTSNPN, CDR2 SVGIG (reference sequence). The CDR3 covers 18 residues. V lost 0 bases and J 0 bases, leaving 19 bases between the germline ends. CDR3 region: CAWSVTGELVSSTDTQYF. The CDR3 nucleotides read TGTGCCTGGAGTGTAACGGGGGAGTTAGTATCTAGCACAGATACGCAGTATTTT.

In the case of this clone: A read error may produce the germline difference seen at one junction end. The chain combines TRBV20-1 with TRBJ2-1; D remains ambiguous. CDR3 size: 8 residues. The germline V gene encodes CDR1 DFQATT and CDR2 SNEGSKA (reference sequence). The CDR3 spells CSASPRVF. DNA for the CDR3: TGCAGTGCTAGTCCGAGAGTCTTC.

A few counts support this clone. The V gene is TRBV7-3, the J gene TRBJ2-5, with D possibly TRBD2 on 5 matching bases. V dropped 2 bases and J dropped 3 bases, with 7 bases sitting between them. The CDR3 sequence is 13 residues long. The germline V gene has CDR1 SGHTA and CDR2 FQGTGA. CDR3 nucleotides: TGTGCCAGCAGCTTAGGAGGAGAAGAGACCCAGTACTTC. This translates into CASSLGGEETQYF. Drawing the rest from reference TRBV7-3 and TRBJ2-5, the complete variable domain is GAGVSQTPSNKVTEKGKYVELRCDPISGHTALYWYRQSLGQGPEFLIYFQGTGAADDSGLPNDRFFAVRPEGSVSTLKIQRTERGDSAVYLCASSLGGEETQYFGPGTRLLVL.

The sample holds a few counts of this clone. The chain is built from TRBV9 and TRBJ1-1; D perhaps matches TRBD1 (6 bases). Trimming removed 1 base at V and 5 bases at J, with 15 bases between. In germline, CDR1 is SGDLS, CDR2 YYNGEE. CDR3 length: 15 amino acids. CDR3 nucleotides: TGTGCCAGCAGCGTACTCGGGCAGGGGTATACTGAAGCTTTCTTT. Protein sequence: CASSVLGQGYTEAFF.